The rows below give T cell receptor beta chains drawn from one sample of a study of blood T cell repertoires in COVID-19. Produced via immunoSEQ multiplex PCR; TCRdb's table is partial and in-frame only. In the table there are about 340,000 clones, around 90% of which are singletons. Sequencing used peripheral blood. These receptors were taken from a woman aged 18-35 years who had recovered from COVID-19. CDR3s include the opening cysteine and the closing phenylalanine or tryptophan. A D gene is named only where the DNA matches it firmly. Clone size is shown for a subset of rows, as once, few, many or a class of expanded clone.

CSAQGAEAFF,TGCAGCGCCCAGGGGGCTGAAGCTTTCTTT,TRBV29-1,TRBD1,TRBJ1-1,.
CATGTSGNEQFF,TGCGCCACTGGGACTAGCGGGAATGAGCAGTTCTTC,TRBV10-2,TRBD2,TRBJ2-1,.
CASSSVAGPGTEAFF,TGCGCCAGCAGCTCCGTAGCGGGCCCCGGGACTGAAGCTTTCTTT,TRBV5-1,.,TRBJ1-1,.
CAIRSTGDTEAFF,TGTGCCATCAGATCGACAGGAGACACTGAAGCTTTCTTT,TRBV10-3,.,TRBJ1-1,.
CASSSMDRNEKLFF,TGTGCCAGCTCGTCAATGGACAGGAATGAAAAACTGTTTTTT,TRBV18,TRBD1,TRBJ1-4,.
CASSRLGAEETQYF,TGTGCCAGCAGCAGACTTGGCGCCGAAGAGACCCAGTACTTC,TRBV11-2,.,TRBJ2-5,.
CASSPGGAGGGYNEQFF,TGTGCCAGCTCACCCGGCGGGGCGGGAGGAGGTTACAATGAGCAGTTCTTC,TRBV18,TRBD2,TRBJ2-1,.
CASSFGQGVGGDGYTF,TGTGCCAGCAGCTTCGGACAGGGAGTAGGTGGCGATGGCTACACCTTC,TRBV7-2,TRBD1,TRBJ1-2,.
CASSVGAAGSFQETQYF,TGTGCCAGCAGCGTAGGCGCAGCGGGCTCATTCCAAGAGACCCAGTACTTC,TRBV9,.,TRBJ2-5,.
CASSKGERQAVYGYTF,TGTGCCAGTAGCAAGGGGGAGAGACAGGCCGTTTATGGCTACACCTTC,TRBV19,.,TRBJ1-2,.
CASSYYLEQFF,TGTGCCAGCAGTTACTATCTTGAGCAGTTCTTC,TRBV6-2/TRBV6-3,.,TRBJ2-1,.
CASSPPHLNTEAFF,TGTGCCAGTAGTCCCCCTCACTTGAACACTGAAGCTTTCTTT,TRBV19,.,TRBJ1-1,.
CASSLRGGRAREQFF,TGTGCCAGCAGTTTACGTGGCGGGAGGGCGCGGGAGCAGTTCTTC,TRBV28,TRBD2,TRBJ2-1,.
CASSRETGNYMNTEAFF,TGTGCCAGCTCACGGGAGACAGGAAATTACATGAACACTGAAGCTTTCTTT,TRBV18,.,TRBJ1-1,.
CAWSGPFRMNTEAFF,TGTGCCTGGAGTGGCCCGTTCAGGATGAACACTGAAGCTTTCTTT,TRBV30,.,TRBJ1-1,.
CASSYSKGRAGEAFF,TGTGCCAGCAGTTACTCGAAGGGTCGGGCAGGGGAAGCTTTCTTT,TRBV6-6,.,TRBJ1-1,.
CASSISSGDYNEQFF,TGTGCCAGCAGCATATCTAGCGGGGACTACAATGAGCAGTTCTTC,TRBV5-4,TRBD2,TRBJ2-1,.
CAWSVRLSNQPQHF,TGTGCCTGGAGTGTACGTCTAAGCAATCAGCCCCAGCATTTT,TRBV30,.,TRBJ1-5,.
CASSLASDRVTEAFF,TGTGCCAGCAGCTTAGCTTCAGATCGGGTGACTGAAGCTTTCTTT,TRBV7-2,.,TRBJ1-1,.
CASSYSTDSYYGYTF,TGTGCCAGCAGTTACTCGACGGACAGCTACTATGGCTACACCTTC,TRBV6-5,.,TRBJ1-2,once
CASSKGTSSNEQFF,TGTGCCAGCAGTAAGGGGACTAGTAGCAATGAGCAGTTCTTC,TRBV6-2/TRBV6-3,TRBD2,TRBJ2-1,.
CASSKGSGTGFNGYTF,TGTGCCAGCAGCAAAGGAAGTGGGACAGGGTTTAACGGCTACACCTTC,TRBV21-1,.,TRBJ1-2,.
CASSPGGSNQPQHF,TGTGCCAGCAGCCCAGGGGGTTCCAATCAGCCCCAGCATTTT,TRBV9,TRBD1,TRBJ1-5,.
CASSSQGTSGNTGELFF,TGTGCCAGCAGCAGCCAAGGGACTAGCGGGAACACCGGGGAGCTGTTTTTT,TRBV7-2,TRBD2,TRBJ2-2,.
CASSLDRNNSPLHF,TGTGCCAGCAGTTTAGACAGAAATAATTCACCCCTCCACTTT,TRBV27,.,TRBJ1-6,.
CASSQAIKEDEQFF,TGTGCCAGCTCTCAAGCGATTAAGGAGGATGAGCAGTTCTTC,TRBV18,.,TRBJ2-1,.
CASSKMSNIQYF,TGTGCCAGCAGCAAAATGAGTAACATTCAGTACTTC,TRBV5-6,.,TRBJ2-4,.
CASSLVVFAGGLQETQYF,TGTGCCAGCAGCTTAGTAGTTTTTGCGGGAGGGCTACAAGAGACCCAGTACTTC,TRBV7-8,TRBD2,TRBJ2-5,.